One sample yielded the 17 T cell receptor beta chains listed below, sequenced in a study of regulatory T cells in long-lasting Graves disease. For TCR beta, libraries came from iRepertoire HTBI primers and Arm-PCR of CDR3 regions. TCRdb redid the calling of the multiplex PCR reads with MiXCR, one entry per CDR3 protein. The table shows 400,000 to 550,000 distinct CDR3 sequences, with 14% to 15% occurring only once. The sample's time point: newly diagnosed GD, antithyroid drugs for less than 3 months. Isolated PBMC RNA provided the starting material for the TCR library. These data also formed part of another study, on T cells in Graves' hyperthyroidism and ophthalmopathy.

The sequences come from peripheral blood mononuclear cells (PBMCs), collected at new diagnosis, from a patient treated with antithyroid drugs. These TCRs come from a woman in her 30s with Graves disease.

About this clonotype itself: Only one base separates this from a far larger clonotype, so it likely reflects a read error. V is TRBV4-2 and J is TRBJ2-5, with D uncertain. Germline values: CDR1 LGHNA, CDR2 YNFKEQ. The CDR3 has 13 residues. V was clipped by 1 base and J by 3 bases, with 6 bases between them. The CDR3 coding sequence is TGTGCCAGCAGCCAAGGGTGGGAAGAGACCCAGTACTTC. Protein: CASSQGWEETQYF.

The chain carries TRBV12-5 and TRBJ2-1; weak D call: TRBD2 (5 bases). The germline V gene encodes CDR1 LGHNT and CDR2 FRNRAP. V lost 11 bases, J lost 0 bases, and 14 bases lay in between. The CDR3 has 14 residues. CDR3 residues: CAGFRDSSYNEQFF. CDR3 DNA: TGTGCTGGTTTCCGGGATAGCTCCTACAATGAGCAGTTCTTC.

This clonotype was seen many times. The rearrangement uses TRBV29-1 and TRBJ1-1; D is ambiguous. The CDR3 has 11 residues. CDR1 and CDR2 (germline): SQVTM, ANQGSEA. Trimming removed 7 bases at V and 0 bases at J, with 6 bases between. The CDR3 protein is CSALMNTEAFF. DNA for the CDR3: TGCAGCGCATTAATGAACACTGAAGCTTTCTTT.

In its sample, this clonotype was seen many times. CDR3 sequence: CASRTSGHSYNEQFF. As DNA, the CDR3 is TGTGCCAGCCGGACTAGCGGCCACTCCTACAATGAGCAGTTCTTC. V and J are TRBV12-3 or TRBV12-4 and TRBJ2-1; 10 bases line up with TRBD2. V was pared by 8 bases and J by 0 bases, with 4 bases of the junction left unmatched. The CDR3 spans 15 residues.

Ten or more counts support this clonotype. V gene TRBV2 combines with J gene TRBJ2-1; D gene ambiguous. CDR1 and CDR2 from the germline V gene are SNHLY and FYNNEI. The V gene lost 6 bases and the J gene lost 0 bases, with 9 bases spanning the gap. The CDR3 is 14 residues long. CDR3: CASRGPSSYNEQFF. The CDR3 nucleotides read TGTGCCAGCAGGGGCCCGAGCTCCTACAATGAGCAGTTCTTC.

This clonotype was seen ten or more times. The gene calls are TRBV5-1 and TRBJ1-4, with D possibly being TRBD2 (6 bases). TRBJ2-2 matches the DNA end more closely, so the J call is doubtful. In germline, CDR1 is SGHRS, CDR2 YFSETQ. This CDR3 comprises 13 residues. The CDR3 reads CASSPQAGWELFF. The CDR3 nucleotides are TGCGCCAGCAGCCCTCAAGCGGGTTGGGAGCTGTTTTTT.

A few counts support this clonotype. The chain is built from TRBV20-1 and TRBJ2-7; no firm D call. The germline gives CDR1 DFQATT, CDR2 SNEGSKA (reference sequence). The CDR3 consists of 14 residues. V lost 0 bases to trimming and J lost 0 bases, with 9 bases between them. The CDR3: CSARDRQDSYEQYF. DNA of the CDR3: TGCAGTGCTAGAGATCGCCAGGACTCCTACGAGCAGTACTTC.

This clonotype was seen repeatedly, ten times or more. The rearrangement uses TRBV7-9 and TRBJ2-1, with D possibly TRBD1 on 5 matching bases. The CDR3 totals 13 residues. V was trimmed by 6 bases and J by 7 bases, leaving 13 bases between them. Germline lookup yields CDR1 SEHNR and CDR2 FQNEAQ (reference sequence). CDR3 amino acids: CASSYLSGNEQFF. The CDR3 coding sequence is TGTGCCAGCAGTTACCTGTCAGGGAATGAGCAGTTCTTC. Complete variable domain (other parts from reference TRBV7-9 and TRBJ2-1): DTGVSQNPRHKITKRGQNVTFRCDPISEHNRLYWYRQTLGQGPEFLTYFQNEAQLEKSRLLSDRFSAERPKGSFSTLEIQRTEQGDSAMYLCASSYLSGNEQFFGPGTRLTVL.

This chain connects TRBV20-1 to TRBJ2-6; TRBD1 agrees at 8 bases. This CDR3 contains 18 residues. With 1 base clipped from V and 0 bases from J, the junction kept 8 bases outside the gene matches. The germline V gene encodes CDR1 DFQATT and CDR2 SNEGSKA (reference sequence). The CDR3 protein is CSARVFGTGYSGANVLTF. DNA for the CDR3: TGCAGTGCTAGAGTGTTCGGGACAGGATACTCTGGGGCCAACGTCCTGACTTTC.

A note on this clonotype: A much more abundant neighbour one base away suggests this may be a read error. The V call is TRBV4-1, the J call TRBJ2-2; TRBD2 matches at 12 bases. CDR1 MGHRA and CDR2 YSYEKL come from the germline V gene. The CDR3 is 15 residues long. The chain's CDR3 is CASSRRTSGTGELSF. The CDR3 nucleotides read TGCGCCAGCAGCAGAAGGACTAGCGGGACCGGGGAGCTGTCTTTT.

The J gene is TRBJ1-1, the V gene TRBV27; D is undetermined. Per the germline V gene, CDR1 is MNHEY and CDR2 is SMNVEV (reference sequence). The CDR3 has 13 residues. V lost 3 bases and J 0 bases, leaving 5 bases between the germline ends. The CDR3 nucleotides read TGTGCCAGCAGTTTTTTGCTGAACACTGAAGCTTTCTTT. This encodes CASSFLLNTEAFF.

This clonotype was recorded many times. The chain employs TRBV28 and TRBJ2-5, with D uncertain. Germline-derived CDR1 and CDR2 are MDHEN and SYDVKM. CDR3 length equals 12 residues. Trimming stripped 2 bases from V and 3 bases from J, with 4 bases between. CDR3 in amino acids: CASSLLEETQYF. The CDR3 coding sequence is TGTGCCAGCAGTTTACTGGAAGAGACCCAGTACTTC.

Only a few counts were recorded for this clonotype. The rearrangement uses TRBV6-4 and TRBJ1-2, with 9 bases that match TRBD1. V was pared by 6 bases and J by 3 bases, with 5 bases of the junction left unmatched. Germline assignment: CDR1 MRHNA and CDR2 SNTAGT. This CDR3 region has 14 residues. The CDR3: CASSPTGGYYGYTF. DNA for the CDR3: TGTGCCAGCAGCCCGACAGGGGGTTACTATGGCTACACCTTC.

The rearrangement uses TRBV4-1 and TRBJ2-7, with a possible D match to TRBD2 (6 bases). CDR1 and CDR2 from the germline V gene are MGHRA and YSYEKL. There are 15 residues in the CDR3. Trimming stripped 0 bases from V and 6 bases from J, with 15 bases between. CDR3 nucleotides: TGCGCCAGCAGCCAAGATTTTATTAGCGGTCGCGAGCAGTACTTC. Translated, it gives CASSQDFISGREQYF.

This clonotype was seen more than once but under ten times. This chain connects TRBV29-1 to TRBJ2-1, with a weak D call TRBD2 (5 bases). Per germline, CDR1 SQVTM and CDR2 ANQGSEA. The CDR3 runs 15 residues. Trimming took off 1 base at V and 7 bases at J, with 17 bases between the two ends. Written as DNA, the CDR3 is TGCAGCGTTGAAGGGGGAACTAGGTGGATAAATGAGCAGTTCTTC. It is translated as CSVEGGTRWINEQFF.

The V call is TRBV10-3, the J call TRBJ1-4; D not resolved. Between the trimmed V and J ends, which lost 5 bases and 0 bases, there was a span of 10 bases. From germline, CDR1 is ENHRY and CDR2 SYGVKD. The length of the CDR3 is 15 residues. The CDR3, as DNA: TGTGCCATCAGTCCTAACAGTGCAACTAATGAAAAACTGTTTTTT. Its translation: CAISPNSATNEKLFF.

This clonotype has ten or more counts. V usage is TRBV7-9 and J usage is TRBJ2-5, with TRBD2 matching 8 bases. Germline CDR1 and CDR2: SEHNR and FQNEAQ (reference sequence). V shed 0 bases, J shed 2 bases, and the junction held 2 bases outside the gene matches. The CDR3 consists of 15 residues. The chain's CDR3 is CASSLAASGQETQYF. DNA for the CDR3: TGTGCCAGCAGCTTAGCGGCTAGCGGGCAAGAGACCCAGTACTTC.